This T cell receptor (beta chain) stems from a study of T cells in Graves' hyperthyroidism and ophthalmopathy. Template material for amplifying TCR beta CDR3 regions consisted of RNA transcripts. First-round RT-PCR with HTBI primers amplified the TCR CDR3 region. One entry per CDR3 protein results from TCRdb running MiXCR on the multiplex PCR reads. Of about 560,000 distinct CDR3 sequences detected, approximately 15% appear once; the ten largest clones hold less than 9.5%. CDR1 GTSNPN and CDR2 SVGIG come from the germline V gene (reference sequence). The CDR3 has 14 residues. To note about this clonotype: A clone one base away is much larger, so this may be a read error.

Input material: blood. The sequence was collected from a woman between 25 and 40 years old with Graves' hyperthyroidism. This chain links TRBV30 with TRBJ1-2, with TRBD1 as a possible D gene (6 bases). Here the CDR3 DNA reads TGTGCCTGGAGTATAGGACAGCGATACTATGGCTACGCCTTC. It encodes CAWSIGQRYYGYAF.